These T cell receptor beta chains were read from a single sample in a study of cytomegalovirus exposure and HLA in healthy donors. Sequenced by immunoSEQ multiplex PCR; TCRdb stores in-frame clones only, minus some. The profile covers 130,000 or so clones, with 82% appearing a single time and roughly 7.8% taken by the ten largest. Sequencing was carried out using PBMCs. Receptors originate from a woman between 50 and 59 years old in good health and CMV-seropositive. Both conserved end residues are part of each CDR3. Each record gives: D gene, V gene, J gene, clone size, CDR3 length, CDR3 protein, CDR3 DNA. D genes are given only for firm matches. Clone size is shown for a subset of rows, as once, few, many or a class of expanded clone.

NA	TRBV15	TRBJ2-2	NA	14	CATRNSANTGELFF	TGTGCCACCAGGAATTCGGCGAACACCGGGGAGCTGTTTTTT
TRBD2	TRBV6-1	TRBJ2-1	few	15	CASSERASGTDEQFF	TGTGCCAGCAGTGAAAGGGCTAGCGGGACTGATGAGCAGTTCTTC
TRBD2	TRBV29-1	TRBJ2-7	once	15	CSVRPRREGSYEQYF	TGCAGCGTCCGCCCGAGGCGGGAGGGCTCCTACGAGCAGTACTTC
TRBD1	TRBV11-1	TRBJ2-5	once	18	CASSARRDRSGVQETQYF	TGTGCCAGCAGCGCCCGCCGGGACAGGAGTGGGGTACAAGAGACCCAGTACTTC
TRBD1	TRBV18	TRBJ2-5	NA	16	CASSRGDRGLQGTQYF	TGTGCCAGCTCCCGAGGCGACAGGGGCCTCCAAGGGACCCAGTACTTC
NA	TRBV6-1	TRBJ1-5	NA	14	CASRPGYSNQPQHF	TGTGCCAGCAGGCCAGGGTATAGCAATCAGCCCCAGCATTTT
TRBD2	TRBV29-1	TRBJ2-3	NA	15	CSVAQLAGGQNTQYF	TGCAGCGTTGCCCAACTAGCGGGAGGTCAAAATACGCAGTATTTT
NA	TRBV5-1	TRBJ1-1	NA	16	CASSLGSRGGYTEAFF	TGCGCCAGCAGCTTGGGATCCAGGGGAGGGTACACTGAAGCTTTCTTT
NA	TRBV14	TRBJ1-3	few	14	CASSPGGAGNTIYF	TGTGCCAGCAGCCCCGGGGGGGCTGGAAACACCATATATTTT
NA	TRBV6-5	TRBJ1-2	NA	14	CASSYSRGGYGYTF	TGTGCCAGCAGTTACTCCCGGGGGGGGTATGGCTACACCTTC
TRBD1	TRBV7-8	TRBJ1-1	NA	15	CASARDRALDTEAFF	TGTGCCAGCGCCCGGGACAGGGCGTTAGACACTGAAGCTTTCTTT
TRBD2	TRBV27	TRBJ2-3	NA	16	CASSLVRGASTDTQYF	TGTGCCAGCAGTTTAGTGCGGGGGGCTAGCACAGATACGCAGTATTTT
NA	TRBV28	TRBJ2-5	NA	14	CASSLQSVRETQYF	TGTGCCAGCAGCCTACAGTCAGTGCGAGAGACCCAGTACTTC
NA	TRBV28	TRBJ2-7	NA	15	CASSSHHAPDYEQYF	TGTGCCAGCAGCTCACACCACGCTCCAGACTACGAGCAGTACTTC